Sequencing of this T cell receptor (beta chain) was carried out in a study of shared clonotypes between healthy human individuals. Study results and caveats: Approximately 5.3% was the fraction of naive CD4 clonotypes found shared across a few donors. Generation probability values for non-shared clonotypes were lower than those for clonotypes shared by all four donors.

As for this clone: Antigen: not known.

Trimming pared 7 bases from V and 0 bases from J, leaving 7 bases between. The germline gives CDR1 MDHEN, CDR2 SYDVKM. The CDR3 runs to 12 residues. CD8 cells regarded as naive lacked CD45RO, were positively chosen for CCR7, and omitted terminally differentiated effector memory CD45RA+ cells. Deep-level running was used for the assay. This table comes from immunoSEQ multiplex PCR, and its TCRdb copy is limited to in-frame clones, with some not included. There are roughly 590,000 clones in the sample; nearly 97% occur only once, and around 0.097% lies in the top ten. The sample consisted of naive CD8+ T cells sorted from blood. The V gene is TRBV28, the J gene TRBJ2-7, with D possibly matching TRBD2 (5 bases). The source of this sequence is a woman between 25 and 40 years old in good health. The CDR3 bases are TGTGCCAGCAACCGGGACTCCTACGAGCAGTACTTC. It is translated as CASNRDSYEQYF.